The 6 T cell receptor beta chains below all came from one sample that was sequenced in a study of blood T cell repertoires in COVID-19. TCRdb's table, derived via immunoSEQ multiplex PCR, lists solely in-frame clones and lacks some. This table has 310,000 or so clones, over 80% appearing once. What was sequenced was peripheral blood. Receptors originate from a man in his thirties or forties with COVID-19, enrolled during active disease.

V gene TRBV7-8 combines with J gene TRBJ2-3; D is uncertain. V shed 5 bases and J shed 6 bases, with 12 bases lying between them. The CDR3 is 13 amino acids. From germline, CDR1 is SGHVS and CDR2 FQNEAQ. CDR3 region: CASSPEAVDTQYF. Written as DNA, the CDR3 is TGTGCCAGCAGCCCAGAGGCGGTGGATACGCAGTATTTT.

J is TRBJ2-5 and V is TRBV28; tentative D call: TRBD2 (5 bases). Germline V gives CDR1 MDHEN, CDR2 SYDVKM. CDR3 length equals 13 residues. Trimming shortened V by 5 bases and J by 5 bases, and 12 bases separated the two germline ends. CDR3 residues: CASSEGARETQYF. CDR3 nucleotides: TGTGCCAGCAGTGAGGGTGCCCGGGAGACCCAGTACTTC.

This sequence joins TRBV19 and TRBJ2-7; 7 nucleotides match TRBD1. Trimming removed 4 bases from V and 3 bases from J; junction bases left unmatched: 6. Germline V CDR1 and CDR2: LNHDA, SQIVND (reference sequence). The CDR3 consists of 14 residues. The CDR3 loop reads CASSSRDSNYEQYF. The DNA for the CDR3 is TGTGCCAGTAGTAGCCGGGACAGTAACTACGAGCAGTACTTC.

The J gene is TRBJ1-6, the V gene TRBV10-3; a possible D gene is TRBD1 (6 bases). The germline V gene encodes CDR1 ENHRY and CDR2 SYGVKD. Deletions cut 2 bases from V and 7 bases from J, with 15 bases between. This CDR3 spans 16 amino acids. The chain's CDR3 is CAISEPYREPNSPLHF. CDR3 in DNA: TGTGCCATCAGTGAGCCTTACAGGGAACCCAATTCACCCCTCCACTTT.

CDR3 residues: CASSLRGFTEAFF. CDR3 bases: TGTGCCAGCAGTTTACGGGGATTCACTGAAGCTTTCTTT. The V gene is TRBV13, the J gene TRBJ1-1; D is ambiguous. The CDR3 spans 13 residues. Trimming shortened V by 6 bases and J by 4 bases, and 12 bases separated the two germline ends. Germline V gene data show CDR1 as PRHDT and CDR2 as FYEKMQ (reference sequence).

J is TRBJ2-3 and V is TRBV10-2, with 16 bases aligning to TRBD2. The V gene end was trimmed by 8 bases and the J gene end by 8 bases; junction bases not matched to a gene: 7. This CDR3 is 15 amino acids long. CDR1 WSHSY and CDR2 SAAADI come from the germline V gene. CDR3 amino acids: CASGTSGGAGGTQYF. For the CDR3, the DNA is TGCGCCAGCGGGACTAGCGGGGGGGCCGGGGGTACGCAGTATTTT.